What follows describes a single T cell receptor beta chain. What it recognizes is unknown. Samples each had at least 6 micrograms of total RNA extracted. These data are taken from a study of blood T cells in healthy people across ages. Findings of the study overall: Samples with more naive T cells showed higher observed beta diversity. Versus aged donors, long-lived donors had higher diversity and more naive CD4+ cells.

A second about 6 to 12 cycle PCR used barcoded and J-beta primers. Each of the cDNA molecules was tagged by a template-switch adaptor with 12 random nucleotides. TCRdb used MiXCR to reprocess the 5' RACE reads, holding one entry per CDR3 protein. The sample comprises some 320,000 distinct CDR3 sequences, less than 30% of which are singletons, and around 30% rests with the top ten. The sequencing sample was made of blood. The sequence came from a woman aged 70-85 years in good health.

The CDR3 sequence: CASGEVAGGNEQFF. CDR3 bases: TGTGCCAGCGGGGAGGTGGCGGGAGGCAATGAGCAGTTCTTC. The V and J genes are TRBV10-3 and TRBJ2-1; TRBD2 matches at 8 bases. The trim removed 10 bases at V and 6 bases at J, leaving 11 bases unmatched. This CDR3 comprises 14 residues. The V gene's germline CDR1 is ENHRY and CDR2 SYGVKD.